One sample yielded the 4 T cell receptor beta chains listed below, sequenced in a study of OX40 agonist ivuxolimab in advanced cancers. Profiled with immunoSEQ multiplex PCR; TCRdb holds only in-frame clones, not every one. This table has 50,000 to 65,000 clones, about 85% appearing once. Material: CD4+ or CD8+ T cells sorted from blood, obtained in a trial of the OX40 agonist ivuxolimab. These receptor sequences come from an adult with an advanced solid tumor such as melanoma, head and neck, liver or kidney cancer.

The CDR3 sequence: CASSPTGDTGELFF. CDR3 nucleotide sequence: TGTGCCAGCAGCCCCACAGGGGACACCGGGGAGCTGTTTTTT. The gene calls are TRBV5-4 and TRBJ2-2; TRBD1 agrees at 7 bases. The CDR3 has 14 amino acids. V shed 4 bases, J shed 3 bases, and the junction held 3 bases outside the gene matches. The germline CDR1 and CDR2 sequences are SGHNT and YYREEE (reference sequence).

This rearrangement joins TRBV5-1 to TRBJ2-3; perhaps D is TRBD1 or TRBD2 (6 bases each). CDR3 size: 14 residues. Germline lookup yields CDR1 SGHRS and CDR2 YFSETQ. Trimming stripped 6 bases from V and 4 bases from J, with 15 bases between. CDR3 sequence reads: CASMRGAGSDTQYF. CDR3 sequence (DNA): TGCGCCAGCATGAGGGGGGCCGGATCAGATACGCAGTATTTT.

The genes are TRBV7-8 and TRBJ2-1; no firm D call. Germline V gene sequence: CDR1 SGHVS, CDR2 FQNEAQ. Between the trimmed V and J ends, which lost 4 bases and 4 bases, there was a span of 5 bases. This CDR3 has 12 amino acids. The CDR3 reads CASSSLYNEQFF. Written as DNA, the CDR3 is TGTGCCAGCAGCTCCCTATACAATGAGCAGTTCTTC.

Ten or more counts support this clone. This chain uses TRBV2 with TRBJ2-3; D unclear. V lost 4 bases and J 3 bases, leaving 5 bases between the germline ends. This CDR3 is built from 12 residues. CDR1 and CDR2 (germline): SNHLY, FYNNEI. CDR3 DNA sequence: TGTGCCAGCAGTGTCTGGACAGATACGCAGTATTTT. This gives the protein CASSVWTDTQYF.